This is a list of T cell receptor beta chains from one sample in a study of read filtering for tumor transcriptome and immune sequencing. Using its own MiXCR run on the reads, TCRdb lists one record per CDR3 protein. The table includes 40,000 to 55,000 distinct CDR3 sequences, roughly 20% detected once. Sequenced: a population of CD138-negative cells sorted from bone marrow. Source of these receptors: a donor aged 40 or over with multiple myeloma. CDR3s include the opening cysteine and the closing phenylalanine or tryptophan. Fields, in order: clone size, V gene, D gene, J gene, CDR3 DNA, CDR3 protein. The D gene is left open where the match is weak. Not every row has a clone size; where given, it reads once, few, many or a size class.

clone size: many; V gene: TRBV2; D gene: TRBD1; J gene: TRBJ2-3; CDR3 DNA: TGTGCCAGCAACCAGGACAGGGGTGAAGATACGCAGTATTTT; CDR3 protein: CASNQDRGEDTQYF
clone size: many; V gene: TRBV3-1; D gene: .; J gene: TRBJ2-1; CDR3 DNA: TGTGTGGTGAGCTCCTACAATGAGCAGTTCTTC; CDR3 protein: CVVSSYNEQFF
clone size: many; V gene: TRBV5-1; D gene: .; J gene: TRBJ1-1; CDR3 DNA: TGCGCCAGTTCCTTTCAGAACACTGAAGCTTTCTTT; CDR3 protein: CASSFQNTEAFF
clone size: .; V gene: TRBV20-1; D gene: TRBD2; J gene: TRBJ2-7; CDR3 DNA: TGCAGCGGGAGGGCGCCAATAGGCGAGCAGTACTTC; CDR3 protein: CSGRAPIGEQYF
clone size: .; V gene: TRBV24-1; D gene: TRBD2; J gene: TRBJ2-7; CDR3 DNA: TGTGTCACCAGCGATTCGGGGGCTAGCGGGGTTACCTACGAGCAGTACTTC; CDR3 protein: CVTSDSGASGVTYEQYF
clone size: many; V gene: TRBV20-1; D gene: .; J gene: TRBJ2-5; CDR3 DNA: TGCAGTGTTAACCACCGGGCCGAGATAATAGAGACCCAGTACTTC; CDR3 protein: CSVNHRAEIIETQYF
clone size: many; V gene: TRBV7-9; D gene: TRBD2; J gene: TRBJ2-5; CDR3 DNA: TGTGCCAGCACCCCGGGGGGGGCCCAAGAGACCCAGTACTTC; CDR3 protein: CASTPGGAQETQYF
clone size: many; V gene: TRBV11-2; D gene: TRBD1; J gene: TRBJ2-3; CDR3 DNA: TGTGCCAGCAGATTTCCCGGGACAGGGGGCACAGATACGCAGTATTTT; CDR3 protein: CASRFPGTGGTDTQYF
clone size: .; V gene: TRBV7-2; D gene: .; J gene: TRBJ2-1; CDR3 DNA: TGTGCCAGCTGCTCTCTCGGGGCCATCTACAACGAGCAGTTCTTC; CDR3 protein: CASCSLGAIYNEQFF
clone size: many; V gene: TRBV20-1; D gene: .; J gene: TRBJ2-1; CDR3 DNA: TGCAGTGCTATCCGTTTGTCCGCCTCATACAATGAGCAGTTCTTC; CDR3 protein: CSAIRLSASYNEQFF
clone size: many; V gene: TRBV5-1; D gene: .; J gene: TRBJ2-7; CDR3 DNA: TGCGCCAGCAGCTTGGGGACCCCCTACGAGCAGTACTTC; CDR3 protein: CASSLGTPYEQYF
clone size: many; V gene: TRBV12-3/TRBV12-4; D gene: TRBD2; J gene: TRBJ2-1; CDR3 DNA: TGTGCCAGCAAAACCGGGACTAGCGGGTATCATGAGCAGTTCTTC; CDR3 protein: CASKTGTSGYHEQFF
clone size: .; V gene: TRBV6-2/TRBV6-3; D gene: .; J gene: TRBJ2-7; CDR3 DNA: TGTGCCAGCAGTGACACAGGACACAGTCCCTACGAGCAGTACTTC; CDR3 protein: CASSDTGHSPYEQYF
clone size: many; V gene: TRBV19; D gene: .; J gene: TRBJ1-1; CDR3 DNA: TGTGCCAGTAGTATGTTAGGGGGTGAAGCTTTCTTT; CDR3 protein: CASSMLGGEAFF
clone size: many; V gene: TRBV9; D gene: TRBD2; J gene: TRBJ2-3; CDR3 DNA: TGTGCCAGCGGTAGAAGTAGCGGGAGATCAGATACGCAGTATTTT; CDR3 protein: CASGRSSGRSDTQYF
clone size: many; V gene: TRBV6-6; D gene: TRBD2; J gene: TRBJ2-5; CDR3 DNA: TGTGCCAGCAGTTACGGGGGGGTTTTAGAGACCCAGTACTTC; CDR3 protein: CASSYGGVLETQYF
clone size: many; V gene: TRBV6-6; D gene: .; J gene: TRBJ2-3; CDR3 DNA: TGTGCCAGCAGCCACGCTAGTGGCACAGATACGCAGTATTTT; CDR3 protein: CASSHASGTDTQYF
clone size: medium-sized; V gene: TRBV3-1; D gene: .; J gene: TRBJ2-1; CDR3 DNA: TGTGCCAGCAGCCAGGGGATAGTGGAGCAGTTCTTC; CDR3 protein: CASSQGIVEQFF
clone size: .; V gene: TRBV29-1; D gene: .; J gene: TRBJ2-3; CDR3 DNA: TGCAGCGTTGACAGGAGTGATACGCAGTATTTT; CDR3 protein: CSVDRSDTQYF
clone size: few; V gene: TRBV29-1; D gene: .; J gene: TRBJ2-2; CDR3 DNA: TGCAGCGTTGTTTGGGGGGGCGCCGGGGAGCTGTTTTTT; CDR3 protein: CSVVWGGAGELFF
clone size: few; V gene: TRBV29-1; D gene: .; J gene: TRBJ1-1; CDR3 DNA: TGCAGCGTTACCAAGGGGAACACTGAAGCTTTCTTT; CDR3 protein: CSVTKGNTEAFF
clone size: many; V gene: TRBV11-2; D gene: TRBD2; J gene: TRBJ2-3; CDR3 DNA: TGTGCCAGCAGCCCGGGAGGGGGAGTAGCGGGACCCACAGATACGCAGTATTTT; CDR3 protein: CASSPGGGVAGPTDTQYF
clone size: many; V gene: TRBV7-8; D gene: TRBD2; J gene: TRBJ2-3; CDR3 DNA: TGTGCCAGCAGCGCCGGGACTAGCGGGATCACAGATACGCAGTATTTT; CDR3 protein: CASSAGTSGITDTQYF
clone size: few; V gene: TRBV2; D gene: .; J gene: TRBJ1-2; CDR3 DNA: TGTGCCAGCAGTGACTCCTCCTCCCTCTTC; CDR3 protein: CASSDSSSLF
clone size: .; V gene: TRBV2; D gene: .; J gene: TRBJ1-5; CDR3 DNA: TGTGCCAGCAGTGAAGCGCGGAGTGGCAATCAGCCCCGGCATTTT; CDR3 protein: CASSEARSGNQPRHF
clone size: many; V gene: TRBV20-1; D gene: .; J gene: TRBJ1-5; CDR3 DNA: TGCAGTGCTAGATCATACAGCGGGGAAGGGGCCCAGCATTTT; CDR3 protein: CSARSYSGEGAQHF
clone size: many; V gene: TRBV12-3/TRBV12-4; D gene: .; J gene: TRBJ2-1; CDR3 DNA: TGTGCCAGCAGTTTCTCGGGGAACTCTAATGAGCAGTTCTTC; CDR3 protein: CASSFSGNSNEQFF
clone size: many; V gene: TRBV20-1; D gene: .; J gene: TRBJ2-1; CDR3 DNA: TGCAGTGCTCACCAAACTAGGGGCTACTACAATGAGCAGTTCTTC; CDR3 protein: CSAHQTRGYYNEQFF